The entry below describes one TCR beta chain. The table came from immunoSEQ multiplex PCR; TCRdb's copy has only in-frame clones and leaves some out. This sample has more than 70,000 clones, with approximately 83% found just once. The sample comes from a study of identifying expanded T cells in peripheral blood. The sequence derives from a person aged 18-70 years in good health. Material for sequencing was blood.

CDR3 coding DNA: TGTGCCAGCAGACCATATCAGCCCCAGCATTTT. Encoded protein: CASRPYQPQHF. This chain joins TRBV5-6 and TRBJ1-5; D ambiguous. Deletions cut 5 bases from V and 5 bases from J, with 5 bases between. The CDR3 consists of 11 residues. The V gene's germline CDR1 is SGHDT and CDR2 YYEEEE.